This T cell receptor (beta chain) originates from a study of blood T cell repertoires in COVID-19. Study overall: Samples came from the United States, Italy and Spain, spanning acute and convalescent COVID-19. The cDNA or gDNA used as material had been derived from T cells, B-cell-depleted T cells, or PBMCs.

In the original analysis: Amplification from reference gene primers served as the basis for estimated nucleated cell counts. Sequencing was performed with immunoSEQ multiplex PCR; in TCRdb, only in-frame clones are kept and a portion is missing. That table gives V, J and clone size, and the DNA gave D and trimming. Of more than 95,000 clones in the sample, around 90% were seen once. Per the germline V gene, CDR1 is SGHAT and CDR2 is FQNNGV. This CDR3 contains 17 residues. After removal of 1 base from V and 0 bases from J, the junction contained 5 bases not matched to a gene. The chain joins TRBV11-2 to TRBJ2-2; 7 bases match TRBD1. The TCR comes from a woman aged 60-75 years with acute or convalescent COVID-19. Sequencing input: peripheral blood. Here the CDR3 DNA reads TGTGCCAGCAGCTTAGGAAAAGGGGGCACGAACACCGGGGAGCTGTTTTTT. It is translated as CASSLGKGGTNTGELFF.